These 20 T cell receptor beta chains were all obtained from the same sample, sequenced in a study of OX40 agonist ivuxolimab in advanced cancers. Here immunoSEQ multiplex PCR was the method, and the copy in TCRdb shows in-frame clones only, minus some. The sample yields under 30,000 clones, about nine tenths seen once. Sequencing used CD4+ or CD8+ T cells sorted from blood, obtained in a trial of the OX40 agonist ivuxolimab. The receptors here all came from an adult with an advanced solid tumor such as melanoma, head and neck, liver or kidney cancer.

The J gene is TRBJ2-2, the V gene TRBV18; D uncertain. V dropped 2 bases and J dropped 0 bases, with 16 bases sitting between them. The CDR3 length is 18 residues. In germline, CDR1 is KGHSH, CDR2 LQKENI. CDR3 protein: CASSPWRPPNTNTGELFF. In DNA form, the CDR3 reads TGTGCCAGCTCACCATGGCGTCCTCCAAATACGAACACCGGGGAGCTGTTTTTT.

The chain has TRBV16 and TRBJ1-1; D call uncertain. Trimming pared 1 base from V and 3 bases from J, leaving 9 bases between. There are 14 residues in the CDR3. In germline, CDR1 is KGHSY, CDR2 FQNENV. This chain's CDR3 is CASSQFAGDTEAFF. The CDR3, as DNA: TGTGCCAGCAGCCAATTTGCAGGCGACACTGAAGCTTTCTTT.

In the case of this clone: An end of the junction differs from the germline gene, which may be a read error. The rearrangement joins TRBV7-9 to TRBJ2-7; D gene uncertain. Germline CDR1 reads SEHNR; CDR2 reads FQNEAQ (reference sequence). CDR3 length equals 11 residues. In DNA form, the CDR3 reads TGTGCCAGCAGCTTATCCTCCGAGCAGTACTTC. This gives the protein CASSLSSEQYF.

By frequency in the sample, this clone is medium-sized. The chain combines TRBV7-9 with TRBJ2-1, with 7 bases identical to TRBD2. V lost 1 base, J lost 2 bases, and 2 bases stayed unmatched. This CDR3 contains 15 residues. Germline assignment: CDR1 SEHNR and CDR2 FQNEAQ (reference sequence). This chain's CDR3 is CASSLGTRTYNEQFF. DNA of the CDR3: TGTGCCAGCAGCTTAGGGACTAGAACCTACAATGAGCAGTTCTTC.

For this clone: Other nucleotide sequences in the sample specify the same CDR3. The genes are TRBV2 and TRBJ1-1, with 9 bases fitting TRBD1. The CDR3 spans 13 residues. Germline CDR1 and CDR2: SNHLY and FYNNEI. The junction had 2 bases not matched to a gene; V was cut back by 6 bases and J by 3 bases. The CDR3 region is CASRDRGYTEAFF. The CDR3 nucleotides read TGTGCCAGCAGGGACAGGGGCTACACTGAAGCTTTCTTT.

DNA of the CDR3: TGTGCCAGCAGCTTGTCACCGGGAGTAGGAGATACGCAGTATTTT. Translation: CASSLSPGVGDTQYF. The V and J genes are TRBV5-4 and TRBJ2-3; D perhaps matches TRBD2 (6 bases). The CDR3 is made up of 15 amino acids. The V end lost 1 base, the J end lost 5 bases, and 14 bases lay between the germline ends. The germline V gene has CDR1 SGHNT and CDR2 YYREEE (reference sequence).

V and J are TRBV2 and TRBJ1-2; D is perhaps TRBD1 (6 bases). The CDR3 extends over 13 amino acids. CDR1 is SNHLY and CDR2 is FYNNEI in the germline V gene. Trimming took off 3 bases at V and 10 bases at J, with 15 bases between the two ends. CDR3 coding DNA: TGTGCCAGCAGTGATTTCTCAGGGGCGGCCTACACCTTC. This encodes CASSDFSGAAYTF.

CDR3 nucleotides: TGTGCCAGTGGGGTCGGGGATAACACTGAAGCTTTCTTT. As protein: CASGVGDNTEAFF. The chain recombines TRBV7-9 with TRBJ1-1; D not resolved. V was shortened by 9 bases and J by 2 bases, with 13 bases between the two germline ends. Germline V gene data show CDR1 as SEHNR and CDR2 as FQNEAQ (reference sequence). This CDR3 has 13 amino acids.

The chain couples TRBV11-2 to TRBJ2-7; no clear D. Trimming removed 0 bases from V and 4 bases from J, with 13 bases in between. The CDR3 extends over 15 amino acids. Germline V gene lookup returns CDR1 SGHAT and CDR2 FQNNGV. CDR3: CASSLEVAAYYEQYF. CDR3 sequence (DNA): TGTGCCAGCAGCTTAGAGGTGGCCGCTTATTACGAGCAGTACTTC. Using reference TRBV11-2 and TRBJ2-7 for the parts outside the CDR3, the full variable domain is EAGVAQSPRYKIIEKRQSVAFWCNPISGHATLYWYQQILGQGPKLLIQFQNNGVVDDSQLPKDRFSAERLKGVDSTLKIQPAKLEDSAVYLCASSLEVAAYYEQYFGPGTRLTVT.

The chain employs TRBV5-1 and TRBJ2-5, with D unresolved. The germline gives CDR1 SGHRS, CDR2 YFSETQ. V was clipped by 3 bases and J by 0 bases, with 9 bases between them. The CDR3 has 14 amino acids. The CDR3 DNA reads TGCGCCAGCAGCTCTCCATTGTACCAAGAGACCCAGTACTTC. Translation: CASSSPLYQETQYF.

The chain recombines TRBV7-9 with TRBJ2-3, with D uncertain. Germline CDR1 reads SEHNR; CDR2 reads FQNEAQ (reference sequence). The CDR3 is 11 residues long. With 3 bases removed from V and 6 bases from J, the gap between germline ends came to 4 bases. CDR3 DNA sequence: TGTGCCAGCAGCTTTCCCGATACGCAGTATTTT. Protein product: CASSFPDTQYF. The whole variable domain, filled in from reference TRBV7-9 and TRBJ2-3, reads DTGVSQNPRHKITKRGQNVTFRCDPISEHNRLYWYRQTLGQGPEFLTYFQNEAQLEKSRLLSDRFSAERPKGSFSTLEIQRTEQGDSAMYLCASSFPDTQYFGPGTRLTVL.

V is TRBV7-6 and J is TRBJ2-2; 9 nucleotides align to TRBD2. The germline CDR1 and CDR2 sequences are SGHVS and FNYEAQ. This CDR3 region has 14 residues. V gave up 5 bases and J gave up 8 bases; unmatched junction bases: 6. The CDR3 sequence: CASSDGLARGELFF. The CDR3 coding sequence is TGTGCCAGCAGCGACGGACTAGCGCGAGGGGAGCTGTTTTTT.

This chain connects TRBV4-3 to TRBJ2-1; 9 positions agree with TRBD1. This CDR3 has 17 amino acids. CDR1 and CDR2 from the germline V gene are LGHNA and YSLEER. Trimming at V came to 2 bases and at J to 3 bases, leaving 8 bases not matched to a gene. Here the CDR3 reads CASSQTGTGSFYNEQFF. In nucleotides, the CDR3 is TGCGCCAGCAGCCAAACCGGGACAGGGAGCTTCTACAATGAGCAGTTCTTC.

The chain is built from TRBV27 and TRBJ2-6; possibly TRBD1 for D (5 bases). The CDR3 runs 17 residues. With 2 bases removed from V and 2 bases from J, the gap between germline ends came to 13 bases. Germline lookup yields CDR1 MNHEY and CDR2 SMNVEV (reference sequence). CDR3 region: CASSLRGPQAGANVLTF. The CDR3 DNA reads TGTGCCAGCAGTTTAAGGGGCCCTCAAGCTGGGGCCAACGTCCTGACTTTC.

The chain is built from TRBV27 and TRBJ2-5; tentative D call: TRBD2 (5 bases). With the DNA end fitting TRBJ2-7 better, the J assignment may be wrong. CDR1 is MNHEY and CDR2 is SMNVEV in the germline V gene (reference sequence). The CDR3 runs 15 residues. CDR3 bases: TGTGCCAGCAGCATCCTAGCAGGTGGGTCCTACGAGCAGTACTTC. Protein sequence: CASSILAGGSYEQYF.

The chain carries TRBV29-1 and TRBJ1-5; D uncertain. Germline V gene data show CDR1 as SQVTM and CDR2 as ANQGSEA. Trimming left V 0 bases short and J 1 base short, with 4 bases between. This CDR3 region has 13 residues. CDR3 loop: CSVEEKSNQPQHF. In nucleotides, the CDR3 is TGCAGCGTTGAAGAAAAGAGCAATCAGCCCCAGCATTTT. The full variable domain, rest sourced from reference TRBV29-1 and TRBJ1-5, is SAVISQKPSRDICQRGTSLTIQCQVDSQVTMMFWYRQQPGQSLTLIATANQGSEATYESGFVIDKFPISRPNLTFSTLTVSNMSPEDSSIYLCSVEEKSNQPQHFGDGTRLSIL.

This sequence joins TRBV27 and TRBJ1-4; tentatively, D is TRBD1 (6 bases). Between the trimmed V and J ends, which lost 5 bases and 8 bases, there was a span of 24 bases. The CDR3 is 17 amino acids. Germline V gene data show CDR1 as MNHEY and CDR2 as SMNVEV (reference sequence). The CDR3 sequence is CASSLIPSGAGREKLFF. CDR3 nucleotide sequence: TGTGCCAGCAGTCTCATCCCCTCAGGGGCAGGGCGGGAAAAACTGTTTTTT. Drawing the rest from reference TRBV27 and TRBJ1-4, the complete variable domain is EAQVTQNPRYLITVTGKKLTVTCSQNMNHEYMSWYRQDPGLGLRQIYYSMNVEVTDKGDVPEGYKVSRKEKRNFPLILESPSPNQTSLYFCASSLIPSGAGREKLFFGSGTQLSVL.

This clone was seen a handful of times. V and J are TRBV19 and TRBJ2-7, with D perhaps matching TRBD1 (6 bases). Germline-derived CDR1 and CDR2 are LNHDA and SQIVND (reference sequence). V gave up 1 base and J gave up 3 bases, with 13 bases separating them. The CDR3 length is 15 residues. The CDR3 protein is CASSIVSGQIYEQYF. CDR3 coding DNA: TGTGCCAGTAGTATAGTCTCGGGACAAATCTACGAGCAGTACTTC. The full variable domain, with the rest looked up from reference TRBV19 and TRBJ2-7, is DGGITQSPKYLFRKEGQNVTLSCEQNLNHDAMYWYRQDPGQGLRLIYYSQIVNDFQKGDIAEGYSVSREKKESFPLTVTSAQKNPTAFYLCASSIVSGQIYEQYFGPGTRLTVT.

This CDR3 reads CASSQGGLAGHEQYF. The CDR3 bases are TGCGCCAGCAGCCAAGGAGGACTAGCGGGCCACGAGCAGTACTTC. The chain employs TRBV4-3 and TRBJ2-7; TRBD2 matches 11 bases. Germline V gives CDR1 LGHNA, CDR2 YSLEER. V was clipped by 1 base and J by 5 bases; unmatched bases: 4. The CDR3 is 15 residues long.

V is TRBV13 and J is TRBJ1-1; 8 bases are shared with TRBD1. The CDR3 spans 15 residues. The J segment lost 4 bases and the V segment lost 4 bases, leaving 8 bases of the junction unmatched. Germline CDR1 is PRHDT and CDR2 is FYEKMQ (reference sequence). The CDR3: CASSSPAGGGTEAFF. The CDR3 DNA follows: TGTGCCAGCAGCTCTCCGGCAGGGGGCGGCACTGAAGCTTTCTTT.